This T cell receptor (beta chain) was sequenced for a study of CD8+CD57+ T cells in acquired aplastic anemia. Profiles of TCR beta VDJ and CDR3 were generated from a genomic DNA template. TCRdb reprocessed the reads via MiXCR and lists one record per CDR3 protein. The sample has under 250,000 distinct CDR3 sequences, 34% seen once; the top ten hold 1% to 1.3%. The V gene's germline CDR1 is SQVTM and CDR2 ANQGSEA. The CDR3 is made up of 14 amino acids. What was sequenced was sorted CD4+, CD8+, or CD8+CD57+ T cells (not recorded which) from PBMCs. This clonotype was sampled from a human donor in good health, serving as a control. V gene TRBV29-1 combines with J gene TRBJ2-3; perhaps TRBD2 as D (6 bases). The CDR3: CSGVRDSTADTQYF. The CDR3 DNA reads TGCAGTGGAGTCCGGGACTCCACTGCAGATACGCAGTATTTT.